This record looks at one T cell receptor (beta chain) sequence and its context. This specimen belongs to a study of cytomegalovirus exposure and HLA in healthy donors. Use of 60 Vbeta and 13 Jbeta primers characterized the PCR. The repertoire was sequenced with immunoSEQ multiplex PCR; TCRdb's copy has only in-frame clones and lacks some. Altogether 110,000 or so clones are present, 75% to 85% being singletons, with the ten largest covering about 1.8%. The TCR originated in a middle-aged man in good health and CMV-seronegative. Material: PBMCs.

CDR3: CACKGAGSYNEQFF. The CDR3 coding sequence is TGTGCCTGCAAGGGGGCCGGCTCCTACAATGAGCAGTTCTTC. The V call is TRBV30, the J call TRBJ2-1; 7 nucleotides align to TRBD1. V lost 6 bases to trimming and J lost 0 bases; unmatched junction nucleotides: 5. The germline CDR1 and CDR2 sequences are GTSNPN and SVGIG (reference sequence). The CDR3 is 14 residues long.